These 24 T cell receptor beta chains came from one sample sequenced in a study of T cell changes during pregnancy in multiple sclerosis. Generated by immunoSEQ multiplex PCR, the TCRdb table keeps only in-frame clones and is missing some. The sample lists 40,000 to 50,000 clones; about 94% were seen once. The sequenced sample was CD8+ T cells from peripheral blood mononuclear cells, obtained in the third trimester of pregnancy. All receptors come from a female donor with multiple sclerosis, enrolled in a pregnancy study.

The chain has TRBV28 and TRBJ1-3; D possibly corresponds to TRBD1 (6 bases). In germline, CDR1 is MDHEN, CDR2 SYDVKM. V lost 11 bases to trimming and J lost 4 bases, with 9 bases between them. This CDR3 region has 11 residues. The CDR3 coding sequence is TGTGCCTCTCAGGGGGGAAACACCATATATTTT. Amino acids: CASQGGNTIYF.

This chain connects TRBV5-6 to TRBJ2-7; 8 bases are shared with TRBD1. Germline trimming cut 1 base from V and 7 bases from J; bases unmatched to any gene: 7. This CDR3 is built from 14 residues. Germline V gives CDR1 SGHDT, CDR2 YYEEEE. CDR3 DNA: TGTGCCAGCAGCTTGTATCAGGGGGCGCCTGAGCAGTACTTC. It encodes CASSLYQGAPEQYF.

The rearrangement uses TRBV7-8 and TRBJ1-2; D gene ambiguous. Germline-derived CDR1 and CDR2 are SGHVS and FQNEAQ. V lost 4 bases and J 3 bases, leaving 15 bases between the germline ends. The length of the CDR3 is 15 residues. CDR3: CASSSFGKGDYGYTF. The CDR3 DNA reads TGTGCCAGCAGCTCTTTCGGAAAGGGAGACTATGGCTACACCTTC.

The V gene is TRBV27, the J gene TRBJ2-7; tentatively, D is TRBD2 (6 bases). Germline-derived CDR1 and CDR2 are MNHEY and SMNVEV (reference sequence). This CDR3 contains 14 residues. The V gene lost 2 bases and the J gene lost 2 bases, with 10 bases spanning the gap. The CDR3 DNA reads as TGTGCCAGCAGTTTAGCGGGCGGGACCTACGAGCAGTACTTC. Amino acid sequence: CASSLAGGTYEQYF.

This sequence joins TRBV6-1 and TRBJ2-1, with a weak D call TRBD2 (5 bases). This CDR3 spans 15 amino acids. Germline-derived CDR1 and CDR2 are MNHNS and SASEGT. V lost 2 bases and J lost 4, with 12 bases in between. The CDR3 coding sequence is TGTGCCAGCAGTGAAAGCCTAGCTACGTACAATGAGCAGTTCTTC. Translation: CASSESLATYNEQFF.

V and J are TRBV28 and TRBJ2-7; the match to TRBD2 covers 7 bases. This CDR3 is built from 13 residues. V shed 5 bases, J shed 2 bases, and the junction held 3 bases outside the gene matches. In germline, CDR1 is MDHEN, CDR2 SYDVKM. The CDR3 DNA reads TGTGCCAGCAGTAGCCTAGCGGCCTACGAGCAGTACTTC. Translating gives CASSSLAAYEQYF.

The chain joins TRBV25-1 to TRBJ2-5; the match to TRBD1 covers 10 bases. The trim removed 5 bases at V and 5 bases at J, leaving 8 bases unmatched. The germline V gene encodes CDR1 MGHDK and CDR2 SYGVNS. CDR3 length: 15 residues. The CDR3 spells CASSPGQGLRETQYF. CDR3 in DNA: TGTGCCAGCAGTCCGGGACAGGGGTTACGGGAGACCCAGTACTTC. Based on the CDR3 plus reference TRBV25-1 and TRBJ2-5, the full variable domain is EADIYQTPRYLVIGTGKKITLECSQTMGHDKMYWYQQDPGMELHLIHYSYGVNSTEKGDLSSESTVSRIRTEHFPLTLESARPSHTSQYLCASSPGQGLRETQYFGPGTRLLVL.

This chain connects TRBV28 to TRBJ2-1; 7 bases agree with TRBD2. The CDR3 runs 15 residues. Germline trimming cut 6 bases from V and 4 bases from J; bases unmatched to any gene: 9. Germline CDR1 reads MDHEN; CDR2 reads SYDVKM. The CDR3 DNA is TGTGCCAGCAGGGCCGGCCTAGCGGTATACAATGAGCAGTTCTTC. It encodes CASRAGLAVYNEQFF.

This clone was seen only once. This chain uses TRBV10-3 with TRBJ1-2, with D possibly TRBD1 on 6 matching bases. In germline, CDR1 is ENHRY, CDR2 SYGVKD. The CDR3 runs 14 residues. V lost 6 bases and J 6 bases, leaving 17 bases between the germline ends. The CDR3 protein is CAISPQGPVNGYTF. CDR3 nucleotide sequence: TGTGCCATCAGCCCACAGGGCCCGGTGAATGGCTACACCTTC.

V is TRBV4-1 and J is TRBJ2-7, with 9 bases matching TRBD1. Germline trimming cut 4 bases from V and 6 bases from J; bases unmatched to any gene: 13. CDR1 is MGHRA, CDR2 YSYEKL, per germline. The CDR3 runs to 16 residues. The CDR3 region is CASSPYSTTGGGEQYF. Written as DNA, the CDR3 is TGCGCCAGCAGCCCGTACTCTACCACAGGGGGCGGCGAGCAGTACTTC.

V and J are TRBV29-1 and TRBJ1-2; 8 nucleotides match TRBD1. Trimming removed 7 bases from V and 4 bases from J; junction bases left unmatched: 14. The CDR3 runs to 15 residues. Germline assignment: CDR1 SQVTM and CDR2 ANQGSEA. The DNA for the CDR3 is TGCAGCGCTATCGGGACAGGAGATACGGGCTATGGCTACACCTTC. Its translation is CSAIGTGDTGYGYTF. The complete variable domain, with remaining parts taken from reference TRBV29-1 and TRBJ1-2, reads SAVISQKPSRDICQRGTSLTIQCQVDSQVTMMFWYRQQPGQSLTLIATANQGSEATYESGFVIDKFPISRPNLTFSTLTVSNMSPEDSSIYLCSAIGTGDTGYGYTFGSGTRLTVV.

This clone was observed once. The chain joins TRBV2 to TRBJ2-4; unclear D gene. V was pared by 1 base and J by 5 bases, with 9 bases between. CDR3 size: 14 residues. From germline, CDR1 is SNHLY and CDR2 FYNNEI. As DNA, the CDR3 is TGTGCCAGCAGTGAAGACTTTTCCCAAAACATTCAGTACTTC. It is translated as CASSEDFSQNIQYF.

This clone was detected only once. V is TRBV27 and J is TRBJ1-1; 10 bases agree with TRBD1. The CDR3 totals 15 residues. CDR1 and CDR2 (germline): MNHEY, SMNVEV (reference sequence). Trimming removed 5 bases from V and 3 bases from J; junction bases left unmatched: 6. The CDR3 loop reads CASSLMDRGYTEAFF. CDR3 nucleotides: TGTGCCAGCAGTCTTATGGACAGGGGGTACACTGAAGCTTTCTTT.

This clone was counted between two and nine times. The J gene is TRBJ1-2, the V gene TRBV15; TRBD1 is a possible D gene (6 bases). Germline V lookup: CDR1 LNHNV, CDR2 YYDKDF (reference sequence). V was cut by 5 bases and J by 8 bases, with 12 bases left in between. The CDR3 loop spans 12 amino acids. CDR3 sequence: CATSGLQGGYTF. DNA for the CDR3: TGTGCCACCAGCGGATTACAGGGAGGCTACACCTTC.

Here the CDR3 reads CASSFQGTYEQYF. CDR3 nucleotide sequence: TGTGCCAGCAGTTTCCAGGGGACCTACGAGCAGTACTTC. J is TRBJ2-7 and V is TRBV25-1, with D possibly TRBD1 on 6 matching bases. The CDR3 runs to 13 residues. With 5 bases removed from V and 2 bases from J, the gap between germline ends came to 10 bases. Germline CDR1 reads MGHDK; CDR2 reads SYGVNS.

As to this clone: The junction differs from germline at one of its ends, possibly a read error. The CDR3 nucleotides read TGTGCCAGCAGGTTAGGGAGTGCCGGGGAGCTGTTTTTT. As protein: CASRLGSAGELFF. The rearrangement links TRBV7-6 to TRBJ2-2, with D maybe TRBD2 (5 bases). Looked up from germline, CDR1 is SGHVS and CDR2 is FNYEAQ. CDR3 size: 13 residues.

In its sample, this clone ranks as medium-sized. The chain links TRBV28 to TRBJ1-1; D is unclear. CDR3 length: 12 residues. Germline lookup yields CDR1 MDHEN and CDR2 SYDVKM. Trimming removed 6 bases from V and 1 base from J, with 6 bases in between. The CDR3 DNA follows: TGTGCCAGCAGGCCCAGGAACACTGAAGCTTTCTTT. Protein product: CASRPRNTEAFF.

This chain joins TRBV4-3 and TRBJ2-1, with D unclear. The CDR3 is made up of 18 amino acids. Deletions cut 0 bases from V and 2 bases from J, with 17 bases between. The germline CDR1 and CDR2 sequences are LGHNA and YSLEER. DNA of the CDR3: TGCGCCAGCAGCCAAGATCCCTATTCGGGTAACGCCTACAATGAGCAGTTCTTC. Encoded protein: CASSQDPYSGNAYNEQFF.

This clone has only one observation. This chain links TRBV5-6 with TRBJ2-3, with D possibly being TRBD1 (5 bases). V was pared by 2 bases and J by 4 bases, with 14 bases between. The CDR3 loop spans 15 amino acids. Germline V gives CDR1 SGHDT, CDR2 YYEEEE. CDR3 sequence (DNA): TGTGCCAGCAGCTTATCCAGGTGGGGCCCAGATACGCAGTATTTT. It codes for CASSLSRWGPDTQYF. The full variable domain, with the rest looked up from reference TRBV5-6 and TRBJ2-3, is DAGVTQSPTHLIKTRGQQVTLRCSPKSGHDTVSWYQQALGQGPQFIFQYYEEEERQRGNFPDRFSGHQFPNYSSELNVNALLLGDSALYLCASSLSRWGPDTQYFGPGTRLTVL.

The chain employs TRBV5-4 and TRBJ2-7; the match to TRBD2 covers 9 bases. Germline V gene data show CDR1 as SGHNT and CDR2 as YYREEE (reference sequence). This CDR3 has 17 amino acids. J gave up 0 bases and V 0 bases, and 7 bases lay outside the gene matches. The CDR3 region has the DNA TGTGCCAGCAGCTTGGCCGACGCTAGCGGGAACTCCTACGAGCAGTACTTC. Protein: CASSLADASGNSYEQYF.

About this clone itself: In the same sample, other DNA sequences code for this CDR3. The chain uses TRBV28 and TRBJ1-5; D gene ambiguous. Germline V gives CDR1 MDHEN, CDR2 SYDVKM. V dropped 6 bases and J dropped 0 bases, with 12 bases sitting between them. CDR3 length: 15 residues. Written as DNA, the CDR3 is TGTGCCAGCAGCCTCAGGTTAGATAGCAATCAGCCCCAGCATTTT. Translation: CASSLRLDSNQPQHF. The entire variable domain, with the rest obtained from reference TRBV28 and TRBJ1-5, is as follows: DVKVTQSSRYLVKRTGEKVFLECVQDMDHENMFWYRQDPGLGLRLIYFSYDVKMKEKGDIPEGYSVSREKKERFSLILESASTNQTSMYLCASSLRLDSNQPQHFGDGTRLSIL.

The V gene is TRBV11-2, the J gene TRBJ1-1; 12 positions agree with TRBD1. This CDR3 contains 14 residues. The germline V gene encodes CDR1 SGHAT and CDR2 FQNNGV. With 7 bases clipped from V and 6 bases from J, the junction kept 6 bases outside the gene matches. The CDR3 here is CASNSGQGAPEAFF. CDR3 in DNA: TGTGCCAGCAACTCGGGACAGGGGGCCCCTGAAGCTTTCTTT.

The CDR3 coding sequence is TGTGCCAGCAGCCACGGACTAGCGGTCTACGAGCAGTACTTC. Amino acids: CASSHGLAVYEQYF. The V and J genes are TRBV7-9 and TRBJ2-7, with 10 bases fitting TRBD2. The CDR3 loop spans 14 amino acids. The V and J ends lost 5 bases and 3 bases, in that order; junction bases with no gene match: 4. CDR1 and CDR2 (germline): SEHNR, FQNEAQ (reference sequence).

This sequence joins TRBV11-2 and TRBJ2-5; 9 nucleotides agree with TRBD2. The germline gives CDR1 SGHAT, CDR2 FQNNGV. The CDR3 is made up of 14 amino acids. J gave up 3 bases and V 1 base, and 0 bases lay outside the gene matches. CDR3 bases: TGTGCCAGCAGCTTAGCTAGCGGGAAAGAGACCCAGTACTTC. It encodes CASSLASGKETQYF.